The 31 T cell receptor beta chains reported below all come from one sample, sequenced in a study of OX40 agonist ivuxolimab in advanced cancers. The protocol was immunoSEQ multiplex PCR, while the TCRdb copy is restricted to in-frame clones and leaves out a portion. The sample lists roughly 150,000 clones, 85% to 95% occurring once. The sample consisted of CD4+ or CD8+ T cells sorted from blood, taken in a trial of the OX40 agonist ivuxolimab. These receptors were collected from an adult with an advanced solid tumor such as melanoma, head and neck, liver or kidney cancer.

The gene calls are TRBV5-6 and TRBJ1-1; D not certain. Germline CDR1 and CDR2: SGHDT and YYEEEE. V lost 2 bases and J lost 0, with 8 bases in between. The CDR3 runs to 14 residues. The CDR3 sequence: CASSFGTMNTEAFF. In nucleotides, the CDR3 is TGTGCCAGCAGCTTTGGAACCATGAACACTGAAGCTTTCTTT.

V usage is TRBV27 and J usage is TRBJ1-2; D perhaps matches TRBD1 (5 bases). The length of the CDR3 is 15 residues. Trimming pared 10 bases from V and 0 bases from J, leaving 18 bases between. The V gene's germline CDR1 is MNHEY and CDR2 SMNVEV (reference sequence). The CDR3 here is CATKPGTVTNYGYTF. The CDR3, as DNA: TGTGCCACCAAACCCGGGACTGTAACTAACTATGGCTACACCTTC.

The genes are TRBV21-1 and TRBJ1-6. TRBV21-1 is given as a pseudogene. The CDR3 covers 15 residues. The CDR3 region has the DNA TGTGCCAGCGGCCTTGGGGAGGCTGATAATTCACCCCTCCACTTT. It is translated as CASGLGEADNSPLHF.

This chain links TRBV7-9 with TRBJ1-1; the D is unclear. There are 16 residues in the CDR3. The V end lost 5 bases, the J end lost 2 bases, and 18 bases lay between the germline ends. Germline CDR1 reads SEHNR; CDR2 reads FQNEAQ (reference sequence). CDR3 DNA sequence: TGTGCCAGCAGCCCCGCCTTGATGGCACCCAACACTGAAGCTTTCTTT. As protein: CASSPALMAPNTEAFF.

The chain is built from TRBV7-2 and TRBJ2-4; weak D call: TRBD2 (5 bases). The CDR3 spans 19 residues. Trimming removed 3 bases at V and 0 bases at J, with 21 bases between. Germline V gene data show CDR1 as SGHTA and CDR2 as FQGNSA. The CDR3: CASSFPKYSPEGAKNIQYF. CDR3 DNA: TGTGCCAGCAGCTTTCCGAAGTATAGTCCCGAGGGAGCCAAAAACATTCAGTACTTC.

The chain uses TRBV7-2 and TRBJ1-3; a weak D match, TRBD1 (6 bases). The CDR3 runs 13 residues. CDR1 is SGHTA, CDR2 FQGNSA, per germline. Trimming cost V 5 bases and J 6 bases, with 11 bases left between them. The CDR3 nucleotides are TGTGCCAGCAGCCAACAGGGAACAAACACCATATATTTT. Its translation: CASSQQGTNTIYF.

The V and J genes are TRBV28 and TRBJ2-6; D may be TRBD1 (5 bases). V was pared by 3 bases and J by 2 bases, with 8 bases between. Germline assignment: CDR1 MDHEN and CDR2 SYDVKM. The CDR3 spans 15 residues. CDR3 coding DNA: TGTGCCAGCAGTTTCACAGGCGCTGGGGCCAACGTCCTGACTTTC. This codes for CASSFTGAGANVLTF. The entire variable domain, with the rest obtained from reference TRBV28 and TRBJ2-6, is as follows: DVKVTQSSRYLVKRTGEKVFLECVQDMDHENMFWYRQDPGLGLRLIYFSYDVKMKEKGDIPEGYSVSREKKERFSLILESASTNQTSMYLCASSFTGAGANVLTFGAGSRLTVL.

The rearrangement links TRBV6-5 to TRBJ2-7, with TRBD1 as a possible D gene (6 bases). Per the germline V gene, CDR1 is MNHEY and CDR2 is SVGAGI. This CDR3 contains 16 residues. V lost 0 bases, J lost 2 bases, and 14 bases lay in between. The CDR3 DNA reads TGTGCCAGCAGTTACTCAGCACAGGGTAGGGCCTACGAGCAGTACTTC. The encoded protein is CASSYSAQGRAYEQYF.

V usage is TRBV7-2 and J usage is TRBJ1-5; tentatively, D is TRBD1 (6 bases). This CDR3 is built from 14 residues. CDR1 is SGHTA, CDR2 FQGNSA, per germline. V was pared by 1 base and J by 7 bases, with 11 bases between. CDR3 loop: CASSLVGGGQPQHF. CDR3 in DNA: TGTGCCAGCAGCTTAGTTGGGGGCGGGCAGCCCCAGCATTTT.

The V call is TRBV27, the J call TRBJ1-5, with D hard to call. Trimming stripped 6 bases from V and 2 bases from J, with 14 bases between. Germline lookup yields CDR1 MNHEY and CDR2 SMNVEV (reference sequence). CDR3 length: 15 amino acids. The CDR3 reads CASRELGRGNQPQHF. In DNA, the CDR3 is TGTGCCAGCAGAGAACTCGGACGGGGCAATCAGCCCCAGCATTTT.

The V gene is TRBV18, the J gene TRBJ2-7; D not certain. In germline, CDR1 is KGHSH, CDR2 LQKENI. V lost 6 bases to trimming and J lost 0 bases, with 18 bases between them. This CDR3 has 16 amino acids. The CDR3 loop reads CASSPATRRHSYEQYF. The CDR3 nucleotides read TGTGCCAGCTCCCCAGCGACACGCCGCCACTCCTACGAGCAGTACTTC. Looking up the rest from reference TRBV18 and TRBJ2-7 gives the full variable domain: NAGVMQNPRHLVRRRGQEARLRCSPMKGHSHVYWYRQLPEEGLKFMVYLQKENIIDESGMPKERFSAEFPKEGPSILRIQQVVRGDSAAYFCASSPATRRHSYEQYFGPGTRLTVT.

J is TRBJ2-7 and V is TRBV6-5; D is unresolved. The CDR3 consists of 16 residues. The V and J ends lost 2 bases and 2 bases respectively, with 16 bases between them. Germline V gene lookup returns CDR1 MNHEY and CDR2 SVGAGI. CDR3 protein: CASSYTDTTGTYEQYF. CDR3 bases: TGTGCCAGCAGTTACACTGACACGACTGGGACCTACGAGCAGTACTTC.

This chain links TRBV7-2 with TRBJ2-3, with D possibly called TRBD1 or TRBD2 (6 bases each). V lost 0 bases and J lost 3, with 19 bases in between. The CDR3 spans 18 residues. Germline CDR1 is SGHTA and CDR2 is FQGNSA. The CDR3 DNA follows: TGTGCCAGCAGCTTAGCCAGATTCCGGGGGACAATGACAGATACGCAGTATTTT. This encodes CASSLARFRGTMTDTQYF.

The CDR3, as DNA: TGCGCCAGCAGCCTCGGGACAGGGGTCGAGACCCAGTACTTC. Its translation is CASSLGTGVETQYF. The genes are TRBV4-3 and TRBJ2-5; 10 nucleotides match TRBD1. V lost 4 bases to trimming and J lost 5 bases; unmatched junction nucleotides: 4. The germline gives CDR1 LGHNA, CDR2 YSLEER. CDR3 size: 14 residues.

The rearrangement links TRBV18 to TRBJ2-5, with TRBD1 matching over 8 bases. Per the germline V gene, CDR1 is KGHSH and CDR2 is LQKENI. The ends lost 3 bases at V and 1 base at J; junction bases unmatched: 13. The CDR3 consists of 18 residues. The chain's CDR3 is CASSPRGGQGWVQETQYF. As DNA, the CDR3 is TGTGCCAGCTCACCCCGTGGAGGACAGGGATGGGTCCAAGAGACCCAGTACTTC.

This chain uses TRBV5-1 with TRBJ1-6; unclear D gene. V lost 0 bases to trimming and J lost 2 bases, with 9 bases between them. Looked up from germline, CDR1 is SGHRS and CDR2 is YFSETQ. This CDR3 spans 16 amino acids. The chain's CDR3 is CASSLAGTAYNSPLHF. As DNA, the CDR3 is TGCGCCAGCAGCTTGGCGGGTACGGCCTATAATTCACCCCTCCACTTT. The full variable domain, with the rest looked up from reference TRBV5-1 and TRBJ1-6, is KAGVTQTPRYLIKTRGQQVTLSCSPISGHRSVSWYQQTPGQGLQFLFEYFSETQRNKGNFPGRFSGRQFSNSRSEMNVSTLELGDSALYLCASSLAGTAYNSPLHFGNGTRLTVT.

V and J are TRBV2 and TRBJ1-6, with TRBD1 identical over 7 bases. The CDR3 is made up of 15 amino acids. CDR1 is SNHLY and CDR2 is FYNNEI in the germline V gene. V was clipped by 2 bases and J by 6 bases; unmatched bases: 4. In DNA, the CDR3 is TGTGCCAGCAGTGAAACGCAGGGGGGTAATTCACCCCTCCACTTT. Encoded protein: CASSETQGGNSPLHF.

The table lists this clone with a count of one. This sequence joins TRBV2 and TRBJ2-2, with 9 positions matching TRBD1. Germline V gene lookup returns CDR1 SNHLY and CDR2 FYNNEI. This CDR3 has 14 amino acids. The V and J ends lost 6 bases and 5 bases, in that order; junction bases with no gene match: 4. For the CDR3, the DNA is TGTGCCAGCAGGGGACAGGGTTATACCGGGGAGCTGTTTTTT. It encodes CASRGQGYTGELFF.

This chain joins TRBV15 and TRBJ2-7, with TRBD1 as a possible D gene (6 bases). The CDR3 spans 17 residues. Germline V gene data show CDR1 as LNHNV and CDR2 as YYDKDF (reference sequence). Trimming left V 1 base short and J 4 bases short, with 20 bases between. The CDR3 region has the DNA TGTGCCACCAGCAGAGTCGGTGGGGGCATAAGACGTTACGAGCAGTACTTC. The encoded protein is CATSRVGGGIRRYEQYF.

The CDR3 protein is CARGGEPETQYF. CDR3 coding DNA: TGTGCCCGCGGAGGGGAACCAGAGACCCAGTACTTC. The chain links TRBV2 to TRBJ2-5, with a tentative D call TRBD2 (6 bases). CDR3 length: 12 residues. Germline V gene sequence: CDR1 SNHLY, CDR2 FYNNEI. Trimming shortened V by 11 bases and J by 4 bases, and 14 bases separated the two germline ends.

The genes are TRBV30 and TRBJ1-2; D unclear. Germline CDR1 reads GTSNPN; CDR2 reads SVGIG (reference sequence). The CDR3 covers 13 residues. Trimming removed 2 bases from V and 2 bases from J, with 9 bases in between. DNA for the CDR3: TGTGCCTGGAGTCGCAGTTTGAACTATGGCTACACCTTC. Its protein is CAWSRSLNYGYTF.

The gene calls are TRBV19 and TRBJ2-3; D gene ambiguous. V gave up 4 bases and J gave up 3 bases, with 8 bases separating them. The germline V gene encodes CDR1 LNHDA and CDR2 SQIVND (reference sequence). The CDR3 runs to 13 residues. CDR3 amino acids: CASSKVQTDTQYF. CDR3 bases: TGTGCCAGTAGTAAGGTACAGACAGATACGCAGTATTTT.

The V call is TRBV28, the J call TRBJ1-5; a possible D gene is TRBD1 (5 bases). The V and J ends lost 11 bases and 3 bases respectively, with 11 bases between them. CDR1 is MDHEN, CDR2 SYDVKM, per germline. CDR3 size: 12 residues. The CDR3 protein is CAEGRFNQPQHF. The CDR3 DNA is TGTGCCGAGGGACGTTTCAATCAGCCCCAGCATTTT.

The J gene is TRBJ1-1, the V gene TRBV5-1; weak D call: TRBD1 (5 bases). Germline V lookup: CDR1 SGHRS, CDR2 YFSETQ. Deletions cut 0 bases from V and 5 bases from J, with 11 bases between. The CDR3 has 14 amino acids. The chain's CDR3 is CASSLEGRETEAFF. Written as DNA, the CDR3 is TGCGCCAGCAGCTTGGAAGGCAGGGAGACTGAAGCTTTCTTT.

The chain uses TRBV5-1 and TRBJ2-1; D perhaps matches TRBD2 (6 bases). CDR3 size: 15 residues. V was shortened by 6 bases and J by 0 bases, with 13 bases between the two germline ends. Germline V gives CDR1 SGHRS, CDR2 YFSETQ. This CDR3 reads CASTISGTSYNEQFF. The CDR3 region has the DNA TGCGCCAGCACCATTAGCGGAACCTCCTACAATGAGCAGTTCTTC.

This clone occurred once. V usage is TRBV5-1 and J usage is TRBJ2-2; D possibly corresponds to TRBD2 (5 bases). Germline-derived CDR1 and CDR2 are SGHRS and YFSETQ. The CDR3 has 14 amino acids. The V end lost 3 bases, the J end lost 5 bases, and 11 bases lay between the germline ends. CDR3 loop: CASSSQPGTGELFF. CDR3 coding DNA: TGCGCCAGCAGCTCCCAGCCGGGGACCGGGGAGCTGTTTTTT. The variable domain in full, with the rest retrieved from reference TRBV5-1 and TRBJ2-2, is KAGVTQTPRYLIKTRGQQVTLSCSPISGHRSVSWYQQTPGQGLQFLFEYFSETQRNKGNFPGRFSGRQFSNSRSEMNVSTLELGDSALYLCASSSQPGTGELFFGEGSRLTVL.

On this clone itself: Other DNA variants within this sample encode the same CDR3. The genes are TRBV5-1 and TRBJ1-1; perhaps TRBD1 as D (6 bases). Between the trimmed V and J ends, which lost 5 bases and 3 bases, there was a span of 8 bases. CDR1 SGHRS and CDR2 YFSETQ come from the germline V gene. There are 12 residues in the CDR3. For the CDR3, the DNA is TGCGCCAGCAGACAGGGATACACTGAAGCTTTCTTT. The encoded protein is CASRQGYTEAFF.

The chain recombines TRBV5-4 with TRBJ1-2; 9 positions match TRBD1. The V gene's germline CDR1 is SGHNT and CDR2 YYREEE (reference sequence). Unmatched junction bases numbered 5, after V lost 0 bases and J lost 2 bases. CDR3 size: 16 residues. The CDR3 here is CASSLGTGTGNYGYTF. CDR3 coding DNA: TGTGCCAGCAGCTTGGGGACCGGGACAGGGAACTATGGCTACACCTTC.

The CDR3 sequence is CASSIRLAGNTDTQYF. DNA for the CDR3: TGTGCCAGCAGCATCCGACTAGCGGGGAACACAGATACGCAGTATTTT. This sequence joins TRBV7-2 and TRBJ2-3, with 11 bases fitting TRBD2. The length of the CDR3 is 16 residues. With V trimmed by 5 bases and J by 2 bases, 6 bases remained unmatched. Germline V gene sequence: CDR1 SGHTA, CDR2 FQGNSA.

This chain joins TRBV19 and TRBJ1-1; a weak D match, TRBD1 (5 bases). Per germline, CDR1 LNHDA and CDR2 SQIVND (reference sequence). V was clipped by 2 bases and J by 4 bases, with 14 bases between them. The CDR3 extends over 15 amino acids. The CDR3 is CASSISRVWGTEAFF. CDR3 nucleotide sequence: TGTGCCAGTAGTATAAGCAGGGTTTGGGGCACTGAAGCTTTCTTT.

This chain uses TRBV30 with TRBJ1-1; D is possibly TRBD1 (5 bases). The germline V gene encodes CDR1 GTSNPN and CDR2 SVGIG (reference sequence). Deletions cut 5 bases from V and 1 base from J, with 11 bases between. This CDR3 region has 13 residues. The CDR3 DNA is TGTGCCTGGGGCCCGGGGGGGAACACTGAAGCTTTCTTT. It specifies CAWGPGGNTEAFF.